Sequencing of this T cell receptor (beta chain) was carried out in a study of post-analysis software for immune sequencing data (dated by TCRdb to 2015 to 2017). Background for the entire study: Relapsing-remitting, secondary progressive and progressive-relapsing multiple sclerosis were recorded as disease courses, and subtype annotation was lacking for some patients. Patient repertoires were compared against ten to eleven previously published healthy control repertoires from donors aged roughly 6 to 28 years. A subset of samples was prepared in parallel using single-end sample barcoding, then pooled and co-amplified after Illumina adapter ligation.

The full study reports these points: Patients showed significantly higher frequencies than controls for a handful of TRBV segments, among them TRBV5-6, TRBV5-1 and TRBV20-1. The multiple sclerosis patient group was slightly younger than the control group. When samples were clustered directly using the F measure, samples prepared in the same batch co-clustered strongly, which prompted a batch-effect correction. Multiple sclerosis patients had significantly lower normalized Chao1 diversity than controls, a result that suggests substantial peripheral T-cell clonal expansion.

The table lists this clonotype with a few counts. Its binding antigen is unknown. The sample holds no much larger clone one base away, and base qualities are not on file. V is cut back by 0 bases and J by 2 bases, with 10 bases in the junction unmatched. The cysteine opens and the phenylalanine closes a CDR3 of 17 amino acids. Of the read, only the CDR3 DNA is kept; its 51 bases are in frame from base 1. From a lookup of the germline V gene, CDR1 and CDR2 are MGHRA and YSYEKL. To prepare the library, PCR was applied. The sequencing machine was an Illumina HiSeq 2500. To reduce PCR and sequencing biases, unique molecular identifiers were built into the TCR beta cDNA libraries. Approximately 500,000 cDNA molecules were obtained for every 1 to 10 million input T cells, so each molecule roughly corresponded to one T cell. Patient libraries were prepared and sequenced with the same protocol used for the earlier healthy control dataset. Samples belonging to the same batch were prepared together, multiplexed and sequenced on a shared HiSeq lane. For the original study's pipeline: MIGEC was used to process the raw barcoded reads, and molecular identifier groups with only a single read were discarded before consensus assembly and CDR3 extraction. VDJtools was used for post-analysis of the clonotype tables, with diversity normalized by down-sampling every dataset to the smallest sample size. In repertoire overlap clustering, CDR3 amino acid sequences, but not nucleotide sequences, were matched to correct batch-related cross-sample contamination. TCRdb itself trimmed the public reads at Q25 with fastp, ran MiXCR and retained productive beta chains. Duplicate CDR3 protein sequences are folded into a single record with the most common DNA and genes. Here the V and J calls rest on TCRdb's processing, not on the authors' analysis. The sample table contains approximately 730,000 distinct CDR3 sequences; only one count was recorded for under 60% of them. The biggest ten clones account for 4.9% of the sample.

TCR beta repertoires were profiled from peripheral blood of 13 young patients with multiple sclerosis to demonstrate the VDJtools post-analysis software. The multiple sclerosis patients were children and adolescents ranging in age from about 6 to 17 years. Here the chain combines TRBV4-1 and TRBJ2-7; 7 central bases correspond to TRBD2. The sequence came from a girl aged 10 to 17 with multiple sclerosis. The sample taken for sequencing was blood. The CDR3 corresponds to CASSQDLRRERTYEQYF. The sequenced DNA: TGCGCCAGCAGCCAAGATTTGCGGCGGGAGCGAACCTACGAGCAGTACTTC.